Described below is a single TCR beta chain sequence and its context. This clonotype was recorded many times. Its cognate antigen has yet to be identified. Within one base of it there is no much larger clone, and no base qualities were kept. The data were taken from a study of beta chain bispecific antibodies for T cell cancers (dated by TCRdb to 2020 to 2022). Turning to the overall study: Healthy donor T cells were cocultured with T cell leukemia lines and bispecific antibodies, then TRBV sequencing of surviving cells measured the depletion of each TRBV family. Surface TRBV12 (TRBV12-3) was expressed on Jurkat cells, and surface TRBV5-5 was expressed on HPB-ALL cells.

Unique molecular identifier barcodes were built into the libraries and used for clonotype quantification. Qiagen AllPrep DNA/RNA Micro kits were used to isolate total RNA, and an Agilent TapeStation was used to check RNA quality. TCR beta libraries were constructed by 5' RACE, in which cDNA synthesis was followed by two PCR steps with TCR beta constant-region gene-specific primers. TCR beta libraries were sequenced on an Illumina MiSeq platform. In the original analysis: MIGEC, MiXCR and VDJtools were used for read processing. The frequency of each clonotype was calculated as the fraction of all unique molecular identifiers in the sample that belonged to that clonotype. Any TRBV gene that IMGT lists as a pseudogene or open reading frame, and is therefore nonfunctional, such as TRBV1, TRBV12-1 and TRBV21, was left out. TCRdb reprocessing: public reads trimmed at Q25 with fastp, clones called with MiXCR, in-frame beta chains kept. Identical CDR3 proteins give one entry, which carries the most common genes and DNA. The V and J calls come from TCRdb's annotation, not from the publication. The sample yields tens of thousands of distinct CDR3 sequences; approximately 2.4% were counted once. The ten top clones hold 25% to 35% of the sample.

General study outcomes and caveats: Every sequenced sample contained a mix of leukemia cell line cells and normal T cells, and most targeted TRBV signal came from the leukemia cells rather than from the normal T cells. Cross-reactivity of the anti-TRBV5-5 antibody with TRBV5-6 was attributed to high sequence similarity between the two genes.

Trimming removed 7 bases from V and 5 bases from J, leaving 17 bases between the germline ends. Taken from the germline V gene, the CDR1 and CDR2 loops are SGHTA and FQGNSA. Measured from the cysteine to the phenylalanine, the CDR3 is 14 residues long. The DNA shown is the 42-base CDR3, in frame from base 1. T cells were expanded from blood mononuclear cells for approximately three days with either the anti-CD3 antibody OKT3 or CD3/CD28 Dynabeads. Expanded T cells were maintained in RPMI 1640 supplemented with around 9.1% fetal bovine serum, recombinant human IL-2 (roughly 100 IU/ml) and IL-7 (roughly 4.6 ng/ml). Cocultures combined approximately 50,000 normal T cells with approximately 50,000 target cells and bispecific antibody in around 100 ul, incubated 17 hours at 37°C. Each bispecific antibody consisted of two single-chain variable fragments expressed in a single-chain diabody format with a His tag. Effector T cells were obtained from healthy human donors, and peripheral blood mononuclear cells were isolated from leukapheresis samples by Ficoll density gradient centrifugation.

The clonotype comes from a human donor in good health. Some clones in this sample may be carry-over from other donors' samples. Sequences were obtained from healthy donor T cells cultured with leukemia cells. The rearrangement combines TRBV7-2 with TRBJ1-1; 6 matching bases give a weak D call of TRBD1. DNA sequence: TGTGCCAGCACCCCCCCGAAGGGGGGGACTGAAGCTTTCTTT. Its product reads: CASTPPKGGTEAFF. Beyond the CDR3, the reference TRBV7-2 and TRBJ1-1 genes provide the residues; the full variable domain reads: GAGVSQSPSNKVTEKGKDVELRCDPISGHTALYWYRQSLGQGLEFLIYFQGNSAPDKSGLPSDRFSAERTGGSVSTLTIQRTQQEDSAVYLCASTPPKGGTEAFFGQGTRLTVV.